These T cell receptor beta chains were read from a single sample in a study of spatial heterogeneity in lung cancer. TCRdb reprocessed the 5' RACE reads with MiXCR, giving one entry per CDR3 protein. The table has around 74,000 distinct CDR3 sequences, about 14% seen once. The sequencing here drew on PBMCs, taken at surgery. The receptors were gathered from a male donor with early-stage non-small cell lung cancer. Both conserved end residues are part of each CDR3. The order of the fields is D gene, J gene, clone size, V gene, CDR3 DNA, CDR3 protein. A D gene is named only where the DNA matches it firmly. Only part of the rows carry a size: once, few, many, or a class if the clone is expanded.

d_gene: .; j_gene: TRBJ2-1; abundance: medium-sized; v_gene: TRBV10-3; CDR3nt: TGTGCCATCAGTGAAACTGCCTACAATGAGCAGTTCTTC; CDR3aa: CAISETAYNEQFF
d_gene: TRBD2; j_gene: TRBJ2-4; abundance: .; v_gene: TRBV6-2/TRBV6-3; CDR3nt: TGTGCCAGCAGTACCTTAGCGGGAGAAGGGTACTTC; CDR3aa: CASSTLAGEGYF
d_gene: TRBD2; j_gene: TRBJ2-6; abundance: .; v_gene: TRBV29-1; CDR3nt: TGCAGCGGGACGACTAGCGGATCCTCTGGGGCCAACGTCCTGACTTTC; CDR3aa: CSGTTSGSSGANVLTF
d_gene: .; j_gene: TRBJ1-5; abundance: many; v_gene: TRBV29-1; CDR3nt: TGCAGCGTTGGGGGGCCAAATCAGCCCCAGCATTTT; CDR3aa: CSVGGPNQPQHF
d_gene: .; j_gene: TRBJ2-1; abundance: .; v_gene: TRBV19; CDR3nt: TGTGCCAGTAGTATCGGAACGACTATTTACAATGAGCAGTTCTTC; CDR3aa: CASSIGTTIYNEQFF
d_gene: .; j_gene: TRBJ2-7; abundance: many; v_gene: TRBV10-3; CDR3nt: TGTGCCAGCTCCCGAGGGGGGTCCTACGAGCAGTACTTC; CDR3aa: CASSRGGSYEQYF
d_gene: .; j_gene: TRBJ1-5; abundance: .; v_gene: TRBV10-3; CDR3nt: TGTGCCACCTCGTCTAGGGGTGGTAATCAGCCCCAGCATTTT; CDR3aa: CATSSRGGNQPQHF
d_gene: TRBD2; j_gene: TRBJ2-1; abundance: many; v_gene: TRBV5-8; CDR3nt: TGTGCCAGCAGCTTGGGCCTTCTAAAAAGCGGGAGTAAGGATGAGCAGTTCTTC; CDR3aa: CASSLGLLKSGSKDEQFF
d_gene: TRBD2; j_gene: TRBJ2-1; abundance: few; v_gene: TRBV9; CDR3nt: TGTGCCAGCAGCGTAGACCCAGAGGGACTAGTCGTAAATGAGCAGTTCTTC; CDR3aa: CASSVDPEGLVVNEQFF
d_gene: TRBD2; j_gene: TRBJ2-3; abundance: many; v_gene: TRBV4-2; CDR3nt: TGTGCCAGCAGCCAGACAATAGCGGGAACGACAGATACGCAGTATTTT; CDR3aa: CASSQTIAGTTDTQYF
d_gene: .; j_gene: TRBJ2-7; abundance: few; v_gene: TRBV10-3; CDR3nt: TGTGCCATCAGTGAGCTATACGAGCAGTACTTC; CDR3aa: CAISELYEQYF
d_gene: TRBD1; j_gene: TRBJ2-7; abundance: .; v_gene: TRBV5-1; CDR3nt: TGCGCCAGCAGCAACCCGACAGGGGGCGGCGAGCAGTACTTC; CDR3aa: CASSNPTGGGEQYF
d_gene: .; j_gene: TRBJ2-3; abundance: .; v_gene: TRBV10-3; CDR3nt: TGTGCCAGCGGGGACTCCTTGGGGACAGATACGCAGTATTTT; CDR3aa: CASGDSLGTDTQYF
d_gene: .; j_gene: TRBJ2-3; abundance: many; v_gene: TRBV7-9; CDR3nt: TGTGCCAGCAGCCCGGTAGTCTTGTACACAGATACGCAGTATTTT; CDR3aa: CASSPVVLYTDTQYF
d_gene: TRBD2; j_gene: TRBJ2-7; abundance: many; v_gene: TRBV20-1; CDR3nt: TGCAGTGCTAGGCCGGCGGGAGTACGGTACGAGCAGTACTTC; CDR3aa: CSARPAGVRYEQYF
d_gene: .; j_gene: TRBJ1-4; abundance: few; v_gene: TRBV27; CDR3nt: TGTGCCAGCAGTTCCAGGGGTACTAATGAAAAACTGTTTTTT; CDR3aa: CASSSRGTNEKLFF
d_gene: .; j_gene: TRBJ2-7; abundance: few; v_gene: TRBV20-1; CDR3nt: TGCAGTGCTCCCCTGGTAACGGGAGCTTACGAGCAGTACTTC; CDR3aa: CSAPLVTGAYEQYF
d_gene: .; j_gene: TRBJ1-3; abundance: many; v_gene: TRBV12-3/TRBV12-4; CDR3nt: TGTGCCAGCAGTTTCGACGGAGGACCGAGAAACACCATATATTTT; CDR3aa: CASSFDGGPRNTIYF
d_gene: .; j_gene: TRBJ1-2; abundance: .; v_gene: TRBV7-8; CDR3nt: TGTGCCAGCAGCCACTCTGGCAGCAACTCACCCAACTATGGCTACACCTTC; CDR3aa: CASSHSGSNSPNYGYTF
d_gene: TRBD1; j_gene: TRBJ2-3; abundance: many; v_gene: TRBV4-2; CDR3nt: TGTGCCAGCAGCCAAGTTGGGACAGGGAGCACAGATACGCAGTATTTT; CDR3aa: CASSQVGTGSTDTQYF
d_gene: TRBD1; j_gene: TRBJ1-1; abundance: .; v_gene: TRBV5-5; CDR3nt: TGTGCCAGCAGCTTTTCAGGGGGCGGGAACACTGAAGCTTTCTTT; CDR3aa: CASSFSGGGNTEAFF
d_gene: TRBD2; j_gene: TRBJ2-2; abundance: .; v_gene: TRBV19; CDR3nt: TGTGCCAGTAGTAAGGGACTAGCGGACACCGGGGAGCTGTTTTTT; CDR3aa: CASSKGLADTGELFF
d_gene: .; j_gene: TRBJ2-7; abundance: few; v_gene: TRBV3-1; CDR3nt: TGTGCCAGCAGCCCCGATGGGGCCGTCTACGAGCAGTACTTC; CDR3aa: CASSPDGAVYEQYF
d_gene: .; j_gene: TRBJ2-1; abundance: .; v_gene: TRBV7-2; CDR3nt: TGTGCCAGCAGCTTATTCGTGGGACTTAACAATGAGCAGTTCTTC; CDR3aa: CASSLFVGLNNEQFF
d_gene: .; j_gene: TRBJ1-5; abundance: few; v_gene: TRBV6-6; CDR3nt: TGTGCCAGCAGTCTGGGCAGGGTAAATCAGCCCCAGCATTTT; CDR3aa: CASSLGRVNQPQHF
d_gene: .; j_gene: TRBJ1-2; abundance: many; v_gene: TRBV5-1; CDR3nt: TGCGCCAGCAGCTTGCAGGGATATGGCTACACCTTC; CDR3aa: CASSLQGYGYTF
d_gene: TRBD1; j_gene: TRBJ1-5; abundance: .; v_gene: TRBV6-2/TRBV6-3; CDR3nt: TGTGCCAGCAGATGGACAGGGGATCAGCCCCAGCATTTT; CDR3aa: CASRWTGDQPQHF
d_gene: .; j_gene: TRBJ2-7; abundance: few; v_gene: TRBV5-1; CDR3nt: TGCGCCAGCAGCGCGACGGGCTCCTTGGGGGAGCAGTACTTC; CDR3aa: CASSATGSLGEQYF